Listed here is a single T cell receptor beta chain. The antigen is undetermined. TCRdb's table, derived via immunoSEQ multiplex PCR, lists solely in-frame clones and lacks some. The sample yields some 60,000 clones, 70% to 80% seen once. The data derive from a study of vaccination effects on CD4 cells after COVID-19. Whole-study findings and limits: Limitations: small convalescent group and missing early post-infection timepoints.

Germline lookup yields CDR1 DFQATT and CDR2 SNEGSKA (reference sequence). Trimming removed 2 bases from V and 2 bases from J, with 3 bases in between. There are 11 residues in the CDR3. Antigen-specific CD4+ T cells were expanded (with viral peptide pools) by the ViraFEST assay ahead of sequencing. Isolating CD4+ T cells followed approximately 10 days of culture. People in the vaccine group had not been infected with SARS-CoV-2 before, and their nucleocapsid antibodies were negative. Cultivation was performed at 1.5 million to 2 million PBMC per well with approximately 10 IU/ml IL-2 and 7.5 to 10 ug/ml peptides added.

Source: CD4+ T cells from PBMCs cultured with HCoV-NL63 spike peptides, taken before COVID-19 vaccination. V gene TRBV20-1 combines with J gene TRBJ2-5; D is undetermined. The sequence was collected from a human donor who received a COVID-19 vaccine. The CDR3 reads CSARPQETQYF. The DNA for the CDR3 is TGCAGTGCTAGACCACAAGAGACCCAGTACTTC.